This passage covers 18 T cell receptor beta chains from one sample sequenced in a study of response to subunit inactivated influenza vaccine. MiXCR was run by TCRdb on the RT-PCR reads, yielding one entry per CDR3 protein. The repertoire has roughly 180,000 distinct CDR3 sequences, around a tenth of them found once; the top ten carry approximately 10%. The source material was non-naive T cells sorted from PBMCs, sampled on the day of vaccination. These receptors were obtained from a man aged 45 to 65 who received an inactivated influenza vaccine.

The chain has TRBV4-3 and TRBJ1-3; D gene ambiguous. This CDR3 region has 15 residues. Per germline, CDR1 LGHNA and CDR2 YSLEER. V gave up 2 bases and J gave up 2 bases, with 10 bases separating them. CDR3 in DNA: TGCGCCAGCAGCCAAAGAGTAGGGCCTGGAAACACCATATATTTT. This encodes CASSQRVGPGNTIYF.

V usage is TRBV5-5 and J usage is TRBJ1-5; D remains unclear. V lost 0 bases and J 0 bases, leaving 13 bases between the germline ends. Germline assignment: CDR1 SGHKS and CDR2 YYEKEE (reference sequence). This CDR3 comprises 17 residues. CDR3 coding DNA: TGTGCCAGCAGCTTGGGAGTGGGCAGCCATAGCAATCAGCCCCAGCATTTT. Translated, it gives CASSLGVGSHSNQPQHF. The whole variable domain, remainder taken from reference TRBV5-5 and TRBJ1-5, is DAGVTQSPTHLIKTRGQQVTLRCSPISGHKSVSWYQQVLGQGPQFIFQYYEKEERGRGNFPDRFSARQFPNYSSELNVNALLLGDSALYLCASSLGVGSHSNQPQHFGDGTRLSIL.

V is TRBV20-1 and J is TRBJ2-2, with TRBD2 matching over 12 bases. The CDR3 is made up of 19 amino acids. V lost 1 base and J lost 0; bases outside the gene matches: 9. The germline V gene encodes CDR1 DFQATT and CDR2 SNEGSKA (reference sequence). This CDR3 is CSARAVPGLAGANTGELFF. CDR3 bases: TGCAGTGCTAGAGCCGTCCCGGGACTAGCGGGCGCGAACACCGGGGAGCTGTTTTTT.

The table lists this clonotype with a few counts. The CDR3 nucleotides read TGTGCCAGCAGCCCCAGAAAGGCTCAGCCCCAGCATTTT. Its protein is CASSPRKAQPQHF. The V call is TRBV4-2, the J call TRBJ1-5; D is unclear. The CDR3 is made up of 13 amino acids. V was trimmed by 4 bases and J by 6 bases, leaving 10 bases between them. The V gene's germline CDR1 is LGHNA and CDR2 YNFKEQ.

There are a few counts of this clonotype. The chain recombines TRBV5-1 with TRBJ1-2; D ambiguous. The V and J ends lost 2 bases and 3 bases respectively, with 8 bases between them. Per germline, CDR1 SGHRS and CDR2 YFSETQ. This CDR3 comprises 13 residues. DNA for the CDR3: TGCGCCAGCAGCTTTCAGGACCACTATGGCTACACCTTC. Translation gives CASSFQDHYGYTF. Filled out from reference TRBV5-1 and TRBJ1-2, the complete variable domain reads KAGVTQTPRYLIKTRGQQVTLSCSPISGHRSVSWYQQTPGQGLQFLFEYFSETQRNKGNFPGRFSGRQFSNSRSEMNVSTLELGDSALYLCASSFQDHYGYTFGSGTRLTVV.

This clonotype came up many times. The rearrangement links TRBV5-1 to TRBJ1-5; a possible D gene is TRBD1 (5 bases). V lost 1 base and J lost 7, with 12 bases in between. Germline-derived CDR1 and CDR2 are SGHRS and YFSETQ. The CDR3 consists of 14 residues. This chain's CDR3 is CASSLQGTGQPQHF. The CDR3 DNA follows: TGCGCCAGCAGCTTGCAGGGTACGGGACAGCCCCAGCATTTT.

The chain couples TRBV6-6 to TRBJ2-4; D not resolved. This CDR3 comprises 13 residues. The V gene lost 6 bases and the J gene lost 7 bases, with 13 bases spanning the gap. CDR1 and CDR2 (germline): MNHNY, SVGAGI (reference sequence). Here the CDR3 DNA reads TGTGCCAGCAGCCGTCAGGCCGGGAACATTCAGTACTTC. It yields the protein CASSRQAGNIQYF.

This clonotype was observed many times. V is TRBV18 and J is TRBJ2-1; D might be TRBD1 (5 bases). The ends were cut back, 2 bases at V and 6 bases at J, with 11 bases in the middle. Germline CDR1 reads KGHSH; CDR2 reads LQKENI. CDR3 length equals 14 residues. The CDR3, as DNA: TGTGCCAGCTCACCAAAACACAGGAGCAATGAGCAGTTCTTC. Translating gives CASSPKHRSNEQFF.

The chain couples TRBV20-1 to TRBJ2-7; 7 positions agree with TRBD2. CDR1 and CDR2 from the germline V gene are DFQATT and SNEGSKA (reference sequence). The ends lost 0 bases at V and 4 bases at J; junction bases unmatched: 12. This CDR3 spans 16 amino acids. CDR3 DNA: TGCAGTGCTAGAGATCCTGGGGGGGACTATCCTTACGAGCAGTACTTC. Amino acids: CSARDPGGDYPYEQYF.

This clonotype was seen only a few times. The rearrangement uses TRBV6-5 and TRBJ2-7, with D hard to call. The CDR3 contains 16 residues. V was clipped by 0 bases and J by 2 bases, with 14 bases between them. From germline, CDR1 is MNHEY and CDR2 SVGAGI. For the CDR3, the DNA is TGTGCCAGCAGTTACTCGAGGCTAGGGTCCCCCTACGAGCAGTACTTC. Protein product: CASSYSRLGSPYEQYF.

Here the CDR3 reads CASKRTGAKNSPLHF. DNA of the CDR3: TGTGCCAGCAAACGAACCGGGGCCAAGAATTCACCCCTCCACTTT. This chain connects TRBV28 to TRBJ1-6; TRBD1 is a possible D gene (5 bases). Trimming stripped 7 bases from V and 7 bases from J, with 17 bases between. CDR1 and CDR2 from the germline V gene are MDHEN and SYDVKM. The CDR3 has 15 residues.

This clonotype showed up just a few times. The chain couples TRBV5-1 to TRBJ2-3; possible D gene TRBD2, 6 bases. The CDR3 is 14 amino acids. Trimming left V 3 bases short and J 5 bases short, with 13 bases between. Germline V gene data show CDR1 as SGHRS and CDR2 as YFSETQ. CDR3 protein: CASSSGLDGDTQYF. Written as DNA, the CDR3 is TGCGCCAGCAGCTCGGGACTCGACGGAGATACGCAGTATTTT.

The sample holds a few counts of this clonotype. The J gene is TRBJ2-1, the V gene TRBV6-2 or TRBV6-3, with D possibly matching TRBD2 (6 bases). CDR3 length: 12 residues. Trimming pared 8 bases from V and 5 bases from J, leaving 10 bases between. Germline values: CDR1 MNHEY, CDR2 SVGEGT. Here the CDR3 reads CASAREDNEQFF. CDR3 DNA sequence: TGTGCCAGCGCGCGGGAAGACAATGAGCAGTTCTTC.

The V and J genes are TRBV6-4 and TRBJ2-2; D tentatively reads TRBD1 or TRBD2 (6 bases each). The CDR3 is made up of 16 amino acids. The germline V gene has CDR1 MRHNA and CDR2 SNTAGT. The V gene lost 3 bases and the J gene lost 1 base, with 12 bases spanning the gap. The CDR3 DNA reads TGTGCCAGCAGTGAACAGGGAGGAGGGAACACCGGGGAGCTGTTTTTT. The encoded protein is CASSEQGGGNTGELFF.

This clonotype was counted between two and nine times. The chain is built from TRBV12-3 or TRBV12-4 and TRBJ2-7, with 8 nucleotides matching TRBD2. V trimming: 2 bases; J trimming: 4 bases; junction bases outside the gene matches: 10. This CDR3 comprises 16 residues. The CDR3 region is CASSLFLAGDPYEQYF. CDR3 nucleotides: TGTGCCAGCAGTTTATTTCTAGCGGGCGATCCTTACGAGCAGTACTTC.

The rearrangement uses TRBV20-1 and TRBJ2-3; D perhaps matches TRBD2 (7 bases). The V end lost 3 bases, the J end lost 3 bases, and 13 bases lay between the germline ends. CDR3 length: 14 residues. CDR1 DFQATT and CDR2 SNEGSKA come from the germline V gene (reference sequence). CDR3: CSARMRGRTDTQYF. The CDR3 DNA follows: TGCAGTGCTAGGATGCGGGGGCGTACAGATACGCAGTATTTT.

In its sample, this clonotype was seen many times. Written as DNA, the CDR3 is TGCGCCAGCACCCGGAGAGCCTTCCAACAAGAGACCCAGTACTTC. It translates to CASTRRAFQQETQYF. The J gene is TRBJ2-5, the V gene TRBV5-1; D not resolved. Trimming shortened V by 6 bases and J by 2 bases, and 17 bases separated the two germline ends. The CDR3 extends over 15 amino acids. Looked up from germline, CDR1 is SGHRS and CDR2 is YFSETQ.

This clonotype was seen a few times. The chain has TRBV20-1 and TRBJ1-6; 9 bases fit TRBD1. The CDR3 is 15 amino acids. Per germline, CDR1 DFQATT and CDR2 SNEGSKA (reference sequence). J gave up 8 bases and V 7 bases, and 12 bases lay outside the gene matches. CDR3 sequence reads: CSGRGYRGLDSPLHF. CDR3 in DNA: TGCAGTGGGCGCGGGTACAGGGGGCTTGATTCACCCCTCCACTTT.